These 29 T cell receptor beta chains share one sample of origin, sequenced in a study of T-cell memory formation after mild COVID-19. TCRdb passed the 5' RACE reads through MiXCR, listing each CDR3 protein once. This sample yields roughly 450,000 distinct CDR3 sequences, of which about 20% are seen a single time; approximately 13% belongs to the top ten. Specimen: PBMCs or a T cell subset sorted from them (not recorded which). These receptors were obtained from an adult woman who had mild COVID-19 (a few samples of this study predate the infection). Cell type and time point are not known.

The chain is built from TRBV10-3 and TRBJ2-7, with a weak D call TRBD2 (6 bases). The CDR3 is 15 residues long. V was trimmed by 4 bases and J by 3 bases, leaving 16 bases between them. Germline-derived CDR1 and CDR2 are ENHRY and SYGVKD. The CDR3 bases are TGTGCCATCAGTGTCGGGGGAGGAGCGGACTACGAGCAGTACTTC. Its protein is CAISVGGGADYEQYF.

The CDR3 DNA reads as TGTGCCAGCAGACCCCTCGGAGGCTACGAGCAGTACTTC. It specifies CASRPLGGYEQYF. The rearrangement links TRBV12-3 or TRBV12-4 to TRBJ2-7, with D possibly matching TRBD2 (5 bases). V was cut by 6 bases and J by 3 bases, with 12 bases left in between. The CDR3 is 13 amino acids.

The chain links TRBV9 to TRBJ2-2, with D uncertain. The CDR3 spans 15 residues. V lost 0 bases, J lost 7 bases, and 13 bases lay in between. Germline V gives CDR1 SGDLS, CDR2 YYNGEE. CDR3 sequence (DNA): TGTGCCAGCAGCGTAGCCCAATCGATGGGCGGGGAGCTGTTTTTT. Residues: CASSVAQSMGGELFF.

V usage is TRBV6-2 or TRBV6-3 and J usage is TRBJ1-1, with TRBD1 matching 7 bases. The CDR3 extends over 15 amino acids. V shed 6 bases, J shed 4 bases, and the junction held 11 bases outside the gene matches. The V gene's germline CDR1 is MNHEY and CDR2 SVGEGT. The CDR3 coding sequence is TGTGCCAGCAGAGCCCATAACAGGGGTAGCACTGAAGCTTTCTTT. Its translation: CASRAHNRGSTEAFF.

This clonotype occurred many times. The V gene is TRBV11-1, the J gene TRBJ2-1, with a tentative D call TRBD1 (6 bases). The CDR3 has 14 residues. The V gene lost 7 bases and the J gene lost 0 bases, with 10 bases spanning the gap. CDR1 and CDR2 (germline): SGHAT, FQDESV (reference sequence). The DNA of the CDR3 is TGTGCCAGCAAGGACAGCAGCTCCTACAATGAGCAGTTCTTC. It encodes CASKDSSSYNEQFF.

CDR3 coding DNA: TGTGCCAGCAGTTTACCGGGACAGATAAACACTGAAGCTTTCTTT. The encoded protein is CASSLPGQINTEAFF. The genes are TRBV12-3 or TRBV12-4 and TRBJ1-1; 7 bases map to TRBD1. The CDR3 length is 15 residues. J was trimmed by 2 bases and V by 2 bases; bases with no gene match: 5.

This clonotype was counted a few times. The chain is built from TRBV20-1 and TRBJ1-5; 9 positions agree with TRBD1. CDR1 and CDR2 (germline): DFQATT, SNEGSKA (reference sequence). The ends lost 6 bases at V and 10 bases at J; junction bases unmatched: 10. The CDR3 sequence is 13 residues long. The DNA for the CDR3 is TGCAGTGCAGGGCGACAGGGGGATGGACCCCAGCATTTT. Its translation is CSAGRQGDGPQHF.

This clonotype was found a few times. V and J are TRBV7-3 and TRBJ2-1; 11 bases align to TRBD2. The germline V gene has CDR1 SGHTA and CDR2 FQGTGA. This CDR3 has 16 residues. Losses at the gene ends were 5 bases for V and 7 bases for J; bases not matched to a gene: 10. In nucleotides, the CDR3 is TGTGCCAGCAGCCGCGGAACTAGCGGGAGCGGTAATGAGCAGTTCTTC. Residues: CASSRGTSGSGNEQFF.

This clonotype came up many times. Here the CDR3 reads CALWGGGQKYF. CDR3 bases: TGTGCCTTGTGGGGCGGGGGGCAGAAGTACTTC. V and J are TRBV30 and TRBJ2-7, with 8 bases matching TRBD2. This CDR3 has 11 amino acids. CDR1 GTSNPN and CDR2 SVGIG come from the germline V gene (reference sequence). After removal of 7 bases from V and 11 bases from J, the junction contained 10 bases not matched to a gene.

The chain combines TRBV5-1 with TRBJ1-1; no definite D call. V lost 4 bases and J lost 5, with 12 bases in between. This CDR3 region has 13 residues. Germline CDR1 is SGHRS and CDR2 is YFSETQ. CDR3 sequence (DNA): TGCGCCAGCAGCGCGCTCAGGAGTACTGAAGCTTTCTTT. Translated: CASSALRSTEAFF.

CDR3 sequence (DNA): TGCAGTGCTAGAGGGAACAGGTTACTGGAGACCCAGTACTTC. It codes for CSARGNRLLETQYF. V gene TRBV20-1 combines with J gene TRBJ2-5, with a weak D call TRBD1 (5 bases). The CDR3 spans 14 residues. Trimming cost V 1 base and J 5 bases, with 14 bases left between them. CDR1 and CDR2 from the germline V gene are DFQATT and SNEGSKA (reference sequence).

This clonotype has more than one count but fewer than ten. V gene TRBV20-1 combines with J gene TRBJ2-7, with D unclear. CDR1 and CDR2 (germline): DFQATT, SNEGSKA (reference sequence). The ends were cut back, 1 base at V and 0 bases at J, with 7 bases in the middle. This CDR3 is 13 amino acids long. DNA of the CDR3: TGCAGTGCTAGAGGACTTTTCTCCTACGAGCAGTACTTC. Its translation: CSARGLFSYEQYF.

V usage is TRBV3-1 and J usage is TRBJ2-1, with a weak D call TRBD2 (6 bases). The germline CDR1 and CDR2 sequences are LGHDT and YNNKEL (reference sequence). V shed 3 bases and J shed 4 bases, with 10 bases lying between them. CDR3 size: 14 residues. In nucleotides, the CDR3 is TGTGCCAGCAGCCAGGGACTGGATTACAATGAGCAGTTCTTC. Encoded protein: CASSQGLDYNEQFF.

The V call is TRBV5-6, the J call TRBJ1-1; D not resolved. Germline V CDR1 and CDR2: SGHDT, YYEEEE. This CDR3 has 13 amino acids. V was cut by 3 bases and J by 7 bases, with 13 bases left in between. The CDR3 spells CASSSRALDEAFF. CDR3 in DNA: TGTGCCAGCAGCTCGCGCGCATTGGATGAAGCTTTCTTT.

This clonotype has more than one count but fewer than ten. CDR3 sequence reads: CASSQGTSLPYNEQFF. DNA for the CDR3: TGCGCCAGCAGCCAAGGGACCTCTCTTCCCTACAATGAGCAGTTCTTC. V is TRBV4-1 and J is TRBJ2-1; D gene uncertain. Germline CDR1 MGHRA, CDR2 YSYEKL. This CDR3 contains 16 residues. Between the trimmed V and J ends, which lost 1 base and 2 bases, there was a span of 12 bases.

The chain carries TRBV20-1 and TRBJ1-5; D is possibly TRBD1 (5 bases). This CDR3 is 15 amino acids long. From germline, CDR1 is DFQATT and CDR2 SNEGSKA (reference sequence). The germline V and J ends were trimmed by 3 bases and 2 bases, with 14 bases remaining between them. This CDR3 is CSARGGGVRNQPQHF. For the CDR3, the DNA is TGCAGTGCTAGGGGGGGTGGCGTACGCAATCAGCCCCAGCATTTT.

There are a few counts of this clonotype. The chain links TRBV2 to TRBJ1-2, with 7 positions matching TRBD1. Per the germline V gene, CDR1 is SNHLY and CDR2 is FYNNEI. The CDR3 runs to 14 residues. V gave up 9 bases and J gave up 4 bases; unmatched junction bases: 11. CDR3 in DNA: TGTGCCAGTTCTAACCCAGGGGGAGGCTATGGCTACACCTTC. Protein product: CASSNPGGGYGYTF.

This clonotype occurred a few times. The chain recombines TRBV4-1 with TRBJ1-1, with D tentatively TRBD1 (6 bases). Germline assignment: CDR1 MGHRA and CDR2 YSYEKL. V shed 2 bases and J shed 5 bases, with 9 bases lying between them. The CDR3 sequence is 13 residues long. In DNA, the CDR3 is TGCGCCAGCAGCCAAACAGGGCGGACTGAAGCTTTCTTT. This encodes CASSQTGRTEAFF.

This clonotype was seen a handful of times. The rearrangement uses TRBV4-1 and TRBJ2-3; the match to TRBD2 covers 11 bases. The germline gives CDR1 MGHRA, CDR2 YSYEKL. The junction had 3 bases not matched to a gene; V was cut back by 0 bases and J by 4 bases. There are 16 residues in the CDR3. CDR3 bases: TGCGCCAGCAGCCAAGATCTACTAGCGGGGGCAGATACGCAGTATTTT. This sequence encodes CASSQDLLAGADTQYF.

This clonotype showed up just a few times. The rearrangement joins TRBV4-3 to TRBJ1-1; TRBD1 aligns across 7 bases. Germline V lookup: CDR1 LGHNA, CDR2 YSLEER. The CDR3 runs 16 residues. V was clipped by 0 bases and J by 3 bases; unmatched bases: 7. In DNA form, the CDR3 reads TGCGCCAGCAGCCAAGACGGGGGACAGCGGGACACTGAAGCTTTCTTT. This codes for CASSQDGGQRDTEAFF.

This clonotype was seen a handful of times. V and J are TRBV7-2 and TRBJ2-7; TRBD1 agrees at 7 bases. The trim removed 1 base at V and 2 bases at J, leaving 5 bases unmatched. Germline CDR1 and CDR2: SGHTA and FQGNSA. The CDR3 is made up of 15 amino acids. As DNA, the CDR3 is TGTGCCAGCAGCTTAGGGACAGGAGTAACCTACGAGCAGTACTTC. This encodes CASSLGTGVTYEQYF. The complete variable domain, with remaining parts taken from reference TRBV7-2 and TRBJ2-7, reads GAGVSQSPSNKVTEKGKDVELRCDPISGHTALYWYRQSLGQGLEFLIYFQGNSAPDKSGLPSDRFSAERTGGSVSTLTIQRTQQEDSAVYLCASSLGTGVTYEQYFGPGTRLTVT.

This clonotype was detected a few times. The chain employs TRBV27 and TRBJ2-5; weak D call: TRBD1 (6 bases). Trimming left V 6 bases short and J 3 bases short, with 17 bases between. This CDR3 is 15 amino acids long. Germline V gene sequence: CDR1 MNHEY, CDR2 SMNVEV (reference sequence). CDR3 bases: TGTGCCAGCAGGAGGAATCAGGGGTCTGAAGAGACCCAGTACTTC. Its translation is CASRRNQGSEETQYF.

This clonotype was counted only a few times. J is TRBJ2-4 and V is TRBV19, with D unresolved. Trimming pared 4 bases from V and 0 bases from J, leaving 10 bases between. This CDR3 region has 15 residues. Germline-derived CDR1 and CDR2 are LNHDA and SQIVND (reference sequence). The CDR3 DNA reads TGTGCCAGTAGTAGATCTATTTTAGCCAAAAACATTCAGTACTTC. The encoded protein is CASSRSILAKNIQYF.

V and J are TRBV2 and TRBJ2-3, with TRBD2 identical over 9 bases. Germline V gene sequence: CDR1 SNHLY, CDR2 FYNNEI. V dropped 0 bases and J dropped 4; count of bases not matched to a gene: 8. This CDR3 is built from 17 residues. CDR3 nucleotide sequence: TGTGCCAGCAGTGAAGCGCGGGCTAGCGGGAACGCAGATACGCAGTATTTT. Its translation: CASSEARASGNADTQYF.

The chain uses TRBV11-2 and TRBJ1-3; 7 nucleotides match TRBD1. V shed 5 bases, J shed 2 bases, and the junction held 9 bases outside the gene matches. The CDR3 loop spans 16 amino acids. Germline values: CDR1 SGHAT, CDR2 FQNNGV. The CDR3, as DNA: TGTGCCAGCAGCGCCCGACAGGGTCTGACTGGAAACACCATATATTTT. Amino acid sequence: CASSARQGLTGNTIYF.

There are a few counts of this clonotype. CDR3 sequence reads: CSVERDRGQFF. The DNA for the CDR3 is TGCAGCGTTGAAAGGGACAGGGGGCAGTTCTTC. The J gene is TRBJ2-1, the V gene TRBV29-1; 10 bases line up with TRBD1. Germline V gives CDR1 SQVTM, CDR2 ANQGSEA. The ends lost 2 bases at V and 12 bases at J; junction bases unmatched: 1. This CDR3 region has 11 residues.

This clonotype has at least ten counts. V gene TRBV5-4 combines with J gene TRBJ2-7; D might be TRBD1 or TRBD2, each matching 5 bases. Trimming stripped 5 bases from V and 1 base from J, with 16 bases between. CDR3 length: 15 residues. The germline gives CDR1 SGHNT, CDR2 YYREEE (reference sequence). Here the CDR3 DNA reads TGTGCCAGCAGTTCCCCGGGACGGCTTTCCTACGAGCAGTACTTC. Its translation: CASSSPGRLSYEQYF.

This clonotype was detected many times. DNA of the CDR3: TGTGCCAGTAGGGGACTAGCGGGAGGCCTAGGGCCGCAGTTCTTC. Translating it yields CASRGLAGGLGPQFF. The chain links TRBV19 to TRBJ2-1, with 15 bases lining up with TRBD2. The V gene end was trimmed by 6 bases and the J gene end by 12 bases; junction bases not matched to a gene: 9. The CDR3 covers 15 residues. The germline CDR1 and CDR2 sequences are LNHDA and SQIVND (reference sequence).

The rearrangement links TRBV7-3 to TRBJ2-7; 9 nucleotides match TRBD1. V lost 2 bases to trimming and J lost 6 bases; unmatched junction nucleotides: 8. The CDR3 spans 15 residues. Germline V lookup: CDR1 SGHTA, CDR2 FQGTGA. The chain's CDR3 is CASSLGTGPGSEQYF. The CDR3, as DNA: TGTGCCAGCAGCTTAGGGACAGGGCCGGGTAGCGAGCAGTACTTC.